This T cell receptor beta chain came from a study of early T cells in non-severe SARS-CoV-2 infection. The V end lost 0 bases, the J end lost 0 bases, and 5 bases lay between the germline ends. The CDR3 runs 14 residues. The V gene's germline CDR1 is MNHEY and CDR2 SVGAGI. This clonotype was counted many times. TCRdb re-derived calls from the 5' RACE reads in MiXCR, one entry per CDR3 protein. The data contain roughly 51,000 distinct CDR3 sequences, under 7% of them singletons. This chain uses TRBV6-5 with TRBJ1-2; unclear D gene. Here the sequenced sample was whole blood, taken at baseline. This receptor was taken from an adult who was a healthcare worker with PCR-confirmed SARS-CoV-2 infection or an uninfected control (not recorded which). CDR3 DNA: TGTGCCAGCAGTTACTCTCAAGCTAACTATGGCTACACCTTC. It encodes CASSYSQANYGYTF.